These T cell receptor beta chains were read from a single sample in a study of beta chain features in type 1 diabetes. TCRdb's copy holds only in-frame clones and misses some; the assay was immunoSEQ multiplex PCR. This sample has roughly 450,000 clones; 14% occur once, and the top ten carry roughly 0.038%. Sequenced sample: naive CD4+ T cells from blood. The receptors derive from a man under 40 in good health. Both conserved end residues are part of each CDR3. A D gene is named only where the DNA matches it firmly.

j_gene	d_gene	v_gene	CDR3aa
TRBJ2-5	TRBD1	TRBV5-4	CASSVVTGVDETQYF
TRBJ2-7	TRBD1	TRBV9	CASSLGQGPVYEQYF
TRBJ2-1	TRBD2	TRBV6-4	CASSKTSGGYNEQFF
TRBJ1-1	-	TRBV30	CAWRGKTEAFF
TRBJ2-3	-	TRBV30	CAWSVKGADTQYF
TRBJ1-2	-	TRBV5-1	CASSFGSAGRGEGNYGYTF
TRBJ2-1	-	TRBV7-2	CASSTPSSGPSSSYNEQFF
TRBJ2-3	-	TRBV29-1	CSVGQGSTDTQYF
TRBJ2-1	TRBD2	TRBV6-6	CASSRTSGPGHNEQFF
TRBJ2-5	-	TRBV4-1	CASSQGWAKQETQYF
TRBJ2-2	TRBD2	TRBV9	CASKPGTSGSHTGELFF